The rows below give T cell receptor beta chains drawn from one sample of a study of identical twins. TCRdb reanalysed the 5' RACE reads using MiXCR and keeps one entry per CDR3 protein. The sample records hundreds of thousands of distinct CDR3 sequences, 8.5% to 9.5% being singletons. The data were also submitted as part of a second study, on yellow fever vaccine responses in identical twins.

The specimen was PBMCs. Receptors were obtained from a young woman in good health. Each CDR3 is given with its conserved first and last residue. D genes are given only for firm matches. Clone sizes are given selectively: once, few, many, or a class where the clone is expanded.

abundance: NA; v_gene: TRBV5-1; d_gene: TRBD2; j_gene: TRBJ2-3; CDR3aa: CASSPEYWGLAGADTQYF; CDR3nt: TGCGCCAGCAGCCCGGAGTATTGGGGACTAGCGGGGGCAGATACGCAGTATTTT
abundance: few; v_gene: TRBV20-1; d_gene: TRBD1; j_gene: TRBJ2-7; CDR3aa: CSATQRTGDHEQYF; CDR3nt: TGCAGTGCTACCCAAAGGACAGGGGACCACGAGCAGTACTTC
abundance: few; v_gene: TRBV20-1; d_gene: NA; j_gene: TRBJ2-7; CDR3aa: CSARDRGTAPYEQYF; CDR3nt: TGCAGTGCTAGAGATCGGGGGACAGCCCCCTACGAGCAGTACTTC
abundance: NA; v_gene: TRBV15; d_gene: TRBD2; j_gene: TRBJ2-5; CDR3aa: CATTSGGPGETQYF; CDR3nt: TGTGCCACCACTAGCGGGGGCCCTGGAGAGACCCAGTACTTC
abundance: few; v_gene: TRBV5-6; d_gene: TRBD2; j_gene: TRBJ2-1; CDR3aa: CASSFLTNSGSVIF; CDR3nt: TGTGCCAGCAGCTTCCTAACAAATAGCGGGAGTGTAATCTTC
abundance: many; v_gene: TRBV6-1; d_gene: TRBD1; j_gene: TRBJ1-6; CDR3aa: CASREDRGYNSPLHF; CDR3nt: TGTGCCAGCAGGGAGGACAGGGGGTATAATTCACCCCTCCACTTT
abundance: NA; v_gene: TRBV5-1; d_gene: NA; j_gene: TRBJ2-6; CDR3aa: CASSLEGSAGANVLTF; CDR3nt: TGCGCCAGCAGCTTGGAGGGCAGTGCTGGGGCCAACGTCCTGACTTTC
abundance: NA; v_gene: TRBV20-1; d_gene: TRBD1; j_gene: TRBJ2-7; CDR3aa: CSASNVRDRGHEQYF; CDR3nt: TGCAGTGCTTCAAATGTCCGGGACAGGGGCCACGAGCAGTACTTC
abundance: NA; v_gene: TRBV5-1; d_gene: TRBD1; j_gene: TRBJ2-5; CDR3aa: CASSLLTGGGETQYF; CDR3nt: TGCGCCAGCAGCTTGCTAACAGGGGGCGGGGAGACCCAGTACTTC
abundance: few; v_gene: TRBV11-3; d_gene: NA; j_gene: TRBJ2-1; CDR3aa: CASSPVGREYNEQFF; CDR3nt: TGTGCCAGCAGCCCCGTTGGGCGAGAGTACAATGAGCAGTTCTTC
abundance: few; v_gene: TRBV13; d_gene: NA; j_gene: TRBJ1-2; CDR3aa: CASSLGGQTNGYTF; CDR3nt: TGTGCCAGCAGCTTAGGCGGGCAGACGAATGGCTACACCTTC
abundance: NA; v_gene: TRBV14; d_gene: NA; j_gene: TRBJ2-2; CDR3aa: CASSRVGTGELFF; CDR3nt: TGTGCCAGCAGCCGTGTGGGGACCGGGGAGCTGTTTTTT
abundance: many; v_gene: TRBV28; d_gene: TRBD1; j_gene: TRBJ2-3; CDR3aa: CASSFFGQGTDTQYF; CDR3nt: TGTGCCAGCAGTTTTTTTGGACAGGGTACAGATACGCAGTATTTT
abundance: NA; v_gene: TRBV20-1; d_gene: TRBD2; j_gene: TRBJ2-2; CDR3aa: CSALRRLAGSGTGELFF; CDR3nt: TGCAGTGCTTTACGACGGCTAGCGGGATCAGGCACCGGGGAGCTGTTTTTT
abundance: few; v_gene: TRBV9; d_gene: TRBD1; j_gene: TRBJ1-4; CDR3aa: CASSVAGGTAYEKLFF; CDR3nt: TGTGCCAGCAGCGTAGCGGGAGGGACAGCATATGAAAAACTGTTTTTT
abundance: few; v_gene: TRBV5-1; d_gene: NA; j_gene: TRBJ2-7; CDR3aa: CASSSEGPLKNYEQYF; CDR3nt: TGCGCCAGCAGTTCTGAGGGACCACTAAAAAACTACGAGCAGTACTTC
abundance: many; v_gene: TRBV7-2; d_gene: NA; j_gene: TRBJ2-3; CDR3aa: CAVAGSTDTQYF; CDR3nt: TGTGCCGTGGCCGGGAGCACAGATACGCAGTATTTT
abundance: many; v_gene: TRBV6-4; d_gene: NA; j_gene: TRBJ2-1; CDR3aa: CASSDRAAGYNEQFF; CDR3nt: TGTGCCAGCAGTGACAGGGCCGCTGGCTACAATGAGCAGTTCTTC
abundance: few; v_gene: TRBV10-3; d_gene: TRBD2; j_gene: TRBJ2-1; CDR3aa: CAARTSGGASNEQFF; CDR3nt: TGTGCCGCCAGGACTAGCGGGGGGGCTTCCAATGAGCAGTTCTTC
abundance: few; v_gene: TRBV29-1; d_gene: TRBD1; j_gene: TRBJ2-7; CDR3aa: CSVEWDRDDSELDEQYF; CDR3nt: TGCAGCGTTGAATGGGACAGGGACGACTCTGAGCTAGACGAGCAGTACTTC
abundance: few; v_gene: TRBV20-1; d_gene: NA; j_gene: TRBJ2-5; CDR3aa: CSAETETQYF; CDR3nt: TGCAGTGCGGAAACAGAGACCCAGTACTTC
abundance: few; v_gene: TRBV7-9; d_gene: NA; j_gene: TRBJ2-2; CDR3aa: CASSLADGSTGELFF; CDR3nt: TGTGCCAGCAGCTTAGCGGACGGGAGCACCGGGGAGCTGTTTTTT
abundance: NA; v_gene: TRBV5-1; d_gene: NA; j_gene: TRBJ2-7; CDR3aa: CASSKTLAYEQYF; CDR3nt: TGCGCCAGCAGTAAGACCCTGGCCTACGAGCAGTACTTC
abundance: NA; v_gene: TRBV12-3/TRBV12-4; d_gene: NA; j_gene: TRBJ2-3; CDR3aa: CATQPQGSYEQYF; CDR3nt: TGTGCCACCCAACCCCAAGGATCTTATGAGCAGTATTTT
abundance: NA; v_gene: TRBV29-1; d_gene: TRBD1; j_gene: TRBJ1-4; CDR3aa: CSVEMTGGLPNEKLFF; CDR3nt: TGCAGCGTTGAAATGACAGGGGGCCTTCCTAATGAAAAACTGTTTTTT
abundance: NA; v_gene: TRBV29-1; d_gene: NA; j_gene: TRBJ1-1; CDR3aa: CSVEADYTEAFF; CDR3nt: TGCAGCGTTGAGGCAGATTACACTGAAGCTTTCTTT
abundance: few; v_gene: TRBV18; d_gene: TRBD2; j_gene: TRBJ2-1; CDR3aa: CASSPVTSNSYNEQFF; CDR3nt: TGTGCCAGCTCCCCCGTGACTAGCAACTCCTACAATGAGCAGTTCTTC
abundance: NA; v_gene: TRBV4-1; d_gene: NA; j_gene: TRBJ2-4; CDR3aa: CASSHSRDLAKNIQYF; CDR3nt: TGCGCCAGCAGCCACTCCCGGGACTTAGCCAAAAACATTCAGTACTTC
abundance: many; v_gene: TRBV7-8; d_gene: NA; j_gene: TRBJ1-5; CDR3aa: CASSQRDSNQPQHF; CDR3nt: TGTGCCAGCAGCCAACGGGACAGCAATCAGCCCCAGCATTTT
abundance: NA; v_gene: TRBV6-5; d_gene: NA; j_gene: TRBJ1-1; CDR3aa: CASSYSLNNEAFF; CDR3nt: TGTGCCAGCAGTTACAGCCTGAACAATGAAGCTTTCTTT
abundance: many; v_gene: TRBV5-1; d_gene: NA; j_gene: TRBJ1-3; CDR3aa: CASSPGQNGNTIYF; CDR3nt: TGCGCCAGCAGCCCGGGACAAAATGGAAACACCATATATTTT
abundance: many; v_gene: TRBV12-3/TRBV12-4; d_gene: NA; j_gene: TRBJ1-1; CDR3aa: CASKTGEGWNTEAFF; CDR3nt: TGTGCCAGCAAAACGGGAGAGGGGTGGAACACTGAAGCTTTCTTT
abundance: NA; v_gene: TRBV30; d_gene: NA; j_gene: TRBJ2-2; CDR3aa: CAGTSQFAGELFF; CDR3nt: TGTGCCGGGACAAGTCAATTCGCCGGGGAGCTGTTTTTT
abundance: few; v_gene: TRBV18; d_gene: NA; j_gene: TRBJ1-1; CDR3aa: CASSPRAEMNTEAFF; CDR3nt: TGTGCCAGCTCACCACGGGCAGAGATGAACACTGAAGCTTTCTTT
abundance: many; v_gene: TRBV9; d_gene: NA; j_gene: TRBJ2-1; CDR3aa: CASESSSTHNEQFF; CDR3nt: TGTGCCAGCGAGTCTAGCAGTACCCACAATGAGCAGTTCTTC
abundance: NA; v_gene: TRBV6-1; d_gene: TRBD1; j_gene: TRBJ2-1; CDR3aa: CASSRQQGASYNEQFF; CDR3nt: TGTGCCAGCAGTCGACAACAGGGGGCATCCTACAATGAGCAGTTCTTC
abundance: many; v_gene: TRBV7-8; d_gene: TRBD1; j_gene: TRBJ2-7; CDR3aa: CASSLQTGPSIEQYF; CDR3nt: TGTGCCAGCAGCTTACAGACAGGGCCCTCTATCGAGCAGTACTTC
abundance: NA; v_gene: TRBV7-8; d_gene: NA; j_gene: TRBJ1-6; CDR3aa: CASSTMTNDSPLHF; CDR3nt: TGTGCCAGCAGCACAATGACAAACGATTCACCCCTCCACTTT
abundance: many; v_gene: TRBV4-3; d_gene: NA; j_gene: TRBJ2-7; CDR3aa: CASSQDLVFYEQYF; CDR3nt: TGCGCCAGCAGCCAAGACTTGGTCTTCTACGAGCAGTACTTC
abundance: many; v_gene: TRBV3-1; d_gene: TRBD1; j_gene: TRBJ2-1; CDR3aa: CASSQRDRGHPREQFF; CDR3nt: TGTGCCAGCAGCCAACGGGACAGGGGCCATCCAAGGGAGCAGTTCTTC
abundance: many; v_gene: TRBV2; d_gene: NA; j_gene: TRBJ2-6; CDR3aa: CASSELFSGANVLTF; CDR3nt: TGTGCCAGCAGTGAACTCTTCTCTGGGGCCAACGTCCTGACTTTC
abundance: many; v_gene: TRBV3-1; d_gene: NA; j_gene: TRBJ2-1; CDR3aa: CASSQEARSYNEQFF; CDR3nt: TGTGCCAGCAGCCAAGAGGCAAGGTCCTACAATGAGCAGTTCTTC
abundance: few; v_gene: TRBV6-1; d_gene: NA; j_gene: TRBJ1-1; CDR3aa: CASTRGLTGAEAFF; CDR3nt: TGTGCCAGCACTAGGGGTCTCACCGGTGCTGAAGCTTTCTTT
abundance: once; v_gene: TRBV24-1; d_gene: TRBD2; j_gene: TRBJ2-7; CDR3aa: CATSDFGGLAGYEQYF; CDR3nt: TGTGCCACCAGTGATTTCGGGGGACTAGCGGGGTACGAGCAGTACTTC
abundance: NA; v_gene: TRBV18; d_gene: TRBD1; j_gene: TRBJ1-2; CDR3aa: CASSQASGGDYGYTF; CDR3nt: TGTGCCAGCTCACAGGCGTCAGGGGGCGACTATGGCTACACCTTC
abundance: NA; v_gene: TRBV7-2; d_gene: NA; j_gene: TRBJ2-1; CDR3aa: CASSRGAGFNEQFF; CDR3nt: TGTGCCAGCAGCCGCGGGGCAGGGTTTAATGAGCAGTTCTTC
abundance: once; v_gene: TRBV29-1; d_gene: TRBD2; j_gene: TRBJ2-7; CDR3aa: CSVLNGGGQCF; CDR3nt: TGCAGCGTTTTAAACGGGGGAGGGCAGTGCTTC
abundance: few; v_gene: TRBV6-1; d_gene: NA; j_gene: TRBJ2-1; CDR3aa: CASSPRLGGYNEQFF; CDR3nt: TGTGCCAGCAGCCCGCGGCTCGGGGGTTACAATGAGCAGTTCTTC
abundance: NA; v_gene: TRBV7-8; d_gene: TRBD1; j_gene: TRBJ1-4; CDR3aa: CASSLDRVPATNEKLFF; CDR3nt: TGTGCCAGCAGCCTCGACAGGGTACCCGCAACTAATGAAAAACTGTTTTTT
abundance: NA; v_gene: TRBV7-2; d_gene: NA; j_gene: TRBJ2-7; CDR3aa: CASQGTGVSRGFYEQYF; CDR3nt: TGTGCCAGCCAGGGGACGGGAGTATCCAGGGGTTTCTACGAGCAGTACTTC
abundance: many; v_gene: TRBV10-3; d_gene: NA; j_gene: TRBJ2-7; CDR3aa: CAISDVGEQYF; CDR3nt: TGTGCCATCAGTGATGTGGGCGAGCAGTACTTC
abundance: few; v_gene: TRBV27; d_gene: NA; j_gene: TRBJ2-3; CDR3aa: CASSGGIVDTQYF; CDR3nt: TGTGCCAGCAGTGGGGGAATAGTAGATACGCAGTATTTT
abundance: NA; v_gene: TRBV19; d_gene: NA; j_gene: TRBJ2-3; CDR3aa: CASSMLGAITDTQYF; CDR3nt: TGTGCCAGTAGTATGTTGGGGGCAATCACAGATACGCAGTATTTT
abundance: NA; v_gene: TRBV4-3; d_gene: NA; j_gene: TRBJ1-4; CDR3aa: CASSRTSNRASGEKLFF; CDR3nt: TGCGCCAGCAGCCGAACGTCCAACAGGGCCTCGGGGGAAAAACTGTTTTTT
abundance: few; v_gene: TRBV4-3; d_gene: NA; j_gene: TRBJ2-5; CDR3aa: CASSQWREETQYF; CDR3nt: TGCGCCAGCAGCCAATGGAGGGAAGAGACCCAGTACTTC